A single sample gave rise to the 14 T cell receptor beta chains below, sequenced in a study of cytomegalovirus exposure and HLA in healthy donors. The PCR contained 60 Vbeta and 13 Jbeta primers. TCRdb's copy holds only in-frame clones and misses some; the assay was immunoSEQ multiplex PCR. The table has tens of thousands of clones, 82% seen once. The specimen sequenced was PBMCs. The receptor set was obtained from a man in his forties or fifties in good health and CMV-seronegative.

The genes are TRBV7-9 and TRBJ1-4; D may be TRBD1 (5 bases). Trimming shortened V by 5 bases and J by 8 bases, and 15 bases separated the two germline ends. The germline CDR1 and CDR2 sequences are SEHNR and FQNEAQ (reference sequence). This CDR3 contains 14 residues. In nucleotides, the CDR3 is TGTGCCAGCAGCCAGGCGGGGGTTTGGGAAAAACTGTTTTTT. Translation gives CASSQAGVWEKLFF.

The J gene is TRBJ2-1, the V gene TRBV7-2; TRBD2 is a possible D gene (7 bases). V lost 1 base to trimming and J lost 7 bases, with 14 bases between them. The CDR3 spans 15 residues. CDR1 SGHTA and CDR2 FQGNSA come from the germline V gene. The DNA for the CDR3 is TGTGCCAGCAGCTTAGGCGGGGGCCAAGGGAATGAGCAGTTCTTC. Its translation is CASSLGGGQGNEQFF.

The gene calls are TRBV4-1 and TRBJ1-6; D not resolved. The germline V gene has CDR1 MGHRA and CDR2 YSYEKL. The CDR3 covers 13 residues. Trimming left V 4 bases short and J 9 bases short, with 10 bases between. CDR3 DNA: TGCGCCAGCAGCCTCGGCGGGGTTTCACCCCTCCACTTT. Protein: CASSLGGVSPLHF.

This clone is a singleton in its sample. The CDR3 bases are TGTGCCAGCAGTGAAGTACAGGGCTACAATGAGCAGTTCTTC. The encoded protein is CASSEVQGYNEQFF. The rearrangement joins TRBV6-1 to TRBJ2-1; D is possibly TRBD1 (6 bases). CDR1 and CDR2 (germline): MNHNS, SASEGT. V lost 1 base, J lost 3 bases, and 7 bases lay in between. The CDR3 consists of 14 residues.

The chain carries TRBV6-5 and TRBJ1-2, with TRBD1 matching over 8 bases. Trimming cost V 5 bases and J 8 bases; bases outside gene matches: 13. Germline V gene sequence: CDR1 MNHEY, CDR2 SVGAGI. This CDR3 has 15 amino acids. Written as DNA, the CDR3 is TGTGCCAGCAGTCCGTCGGGTGGGACAGGAGGCGGCTACACCTTC. Translated, it gives CASSPSGGTGGGYTF.

The V and J genes are TRBV4-1 and TRBJ2-6, with D tentatively TRBD1 (6 bases). Trimming shortened V by 7 bases and J by 0 bases, and 13 bases separated the two germline ends. CDR1 is MGHRA, CDR2 YSYEKL, per germline. The CDR3 has 16 amino acids. CDR3 sequence reads: CASNRDILSGANVLTF. The CDR3 nucleotides read TGCGCCAGCAACAGGGATATCCTCTCTGGGGCCAACGTCCTGACTTTC.

The CDR3 region is CASSLTRTSGNTIYF. CDR3 nucleotides: TGTGCCAGCAGCTTGACACGCACCTCTGGAAACACCATATATTTT. This rearrangement joins TRBV5-8 to TRBJ1-3, with D uncertain. Trimming pared 1 base from V and 0 bases from J, leaving 8 bases between. The germline gives CDR1 SGHTS, CDR2 YDEGEE. This CDR3 has 15 amino acids.

The table lists this clone with a count of one. The rearrangement links TRBV7-3 to TRBJ2-2; D may be TRBD2 (8 bases). V lost 5 bases and J lost 11, with 21 bases in between. CDR1 is SGHTA, CDR2 FQGTGA, per germline. This CDR3 has 15 amino acids. The CDR3 loop is CASSQGGGGITELFF. CDR3 in DNA: TGTGCCAGCAGCCAAGGGGGCGGGGGGATCACCGAGCTGTTTTTT.

V gene TRBV5-1 combines with J gene TRBJ1-1, with no clear D. CDR1 is SGHRS, CDR2 YFSETQ, per germline. There are 14 residues in the CDR3. V was clipped by 1 base and J by 6 bases, with 13 bases between them. CDR3 coding DNA: TGCGCCAGCAGCTTGCAGGACTCAAGCGCTGAAGCTTTCTTT. Protein product: CASSLQDSSAEAFF. The complete variable domain, with remaining parts taken from reference TRBV5-1 and TRBJ1-1, reads KAGVTQTPRYLIKTRGQQVTLSCSPISGHRSVSWYQQTPGQGLQFLFEYFSETQRNKGNFPGRFSGRQFSNSRSEMNVSTLELGDSALYLCASSLQDSSAEAFFGQGTRLTVV.

The gene calls are TRBV19 and TRBJ2-3, with TRBD2 as a possible D gene (7 bases). Germline CDR1 LNHDA, CDR2 SQIVND (reference sequence). Trimming shortened V by 4 bases and J by 4 bases, and 15 bases separated the two germline ends. There are 15 residues in the CDR3. The CDR3 is CASSTLGGLPDTQYF. CDR3 coding DNA: TGTGCCAGTAGTACCCTCGGGGGGCTCCCAGATACGCAGTATTTT.

This rearrangement joins TRBV7-8 to TRBJ1-2; 7 bases are a match to TRBD1. V gave up 1 base and J gave up 7 bases; unmatched junction bases: 9. The CDR3 is made up of 15 amino acids. The germline V gene encodes CDR1 SGHVS and CDR2 FQNEAQ. The CDR3 spells CASSLGGQHVSGYTF. The CDR3 DNA is TGTGCCAGCAGCTTAGGGGGACAGCACGTTTCTGGCTACACCTTC. Variable domain in full (rest from reference TRBV7-8 and TRBJ1-2): GAGVSQSPRYKVAKRGQDVALRCDPISGHVSLFWYQQALGQGPEFLTYFQNEAQLDKSGLPSDRFFAERPEGSVSTLKIQRTQQEDSAVYLCASSLGGQHVSGYTFGSGTRLTVV.

J is TRBJ2-3 and V is TRBV29-1; D may be TRBD2 (5 bases). The V gene lost 6 bases and the J gene lost 1 base, with 8 bases spanning the gap. The CDR3 spans 12 residues. Per germline, CDR1 SQVTM and CDR2 ANQGSEA. The CDR3 loop reads CSVSGGTDTQYF. The CDR3 DNA reads TGCAGCGTGTCCGGGGGCACAGATACGCAGTATTTT.

The CDR3, as DNA: TGTGCCAGCAGTGAGGGGAGACCCTTATACTACGAGCAGTACTTC. This encodes CASSEGRPLYYEQYF. The chain carries TRBV2 and TRBJ2-7, with a possible D match to TRBD2 (5 bases). Germline V gene sequence: CDR1 SNHLY, CDR2 FYNNEI. The CDR3 runs 15 residues. V lost 3 bases and J 3 bases, leaving 15 bases between the germline ends.

This clone has only one observation. The chain employs TRBV5-8 and TRBJ2-3; 12 bases are a match to TRBD2. The J segment lost 1 base and the V segment lost 1 base, leaving 7 bases of the junction unmatched. This CDR3 contains 18 residues. Germline CDR1 SGHTS, CDR2 YDEGEE. CDR3 DNA: TGTGCCAGCAGCTTGTGGCTAGCGGGGGGGCCTGGCACAGATACGCAGTATTTT. Encoded protein: CASSLWLAGGPGTDTQYF. The variable domain in full, completed from reference TRBV5-8 and TRBJ2-3, reads EAGVTQSPTHLIKTRGQQATLRCSPISGHTSVYWYQQALGLGLQFLLWYDEGEERNRGNFPPRFSGRQFPNYSSELNVNALELEDSALYLCASSLWLAGGPGTDTQYFGPGTRLTVL.